These 17 T cell receptor beta chains were sequenced from one sample in a study of cytomegalovirus exposure and HLA in healthy donors. A multiplex PCR was run with 60 Vbeta primers and 13 Jbeta primers. Produced via immunoSEQ multiplex PCR; TCRdb's table is partial and in-frame only. The sample shows approximately 100,000 clones, about 80% of them seen only once. Specimen: PBMCs. These receptors were taken from a woman between 40 and 55 years old in good health and CMV-seronegative.

J is TRBJ2-7 and V is TRBV9, with D tentatively TRBD2 (6 bases). This CDR3 has 14 residues. V was clipped by 0 bases and J by 3 bases, with 10 bases between them. The germline V gene has CDR1 SGDLS and CDR2 YYNGEE. Written as DNA, the CDR3 is TGTGCCAGCAGCGTAGGACCCGGGGGCTACGAGCAGTACTTC. This codes for CASSVGPGGYEQYF.

V and J are TRBV18 and TRBJ1-1, with D uncertain. This CDR3 region has 15 residues. The germline V gene has CDR1 KGHSH and CDR2 LQKENI. V was trimmed by 2 bases and J by 1 base, leaving 11 bases between them. The CDR3 is CASSPGGGPNTEAFF. As DNA, the CDR3 is TGTGCCAGCTCACCAGGAGGAGGGCCGAACACTGAAGCTTTCTTT.

This chain joins TRBV4-3 and TRBJ2-2, with D hard to call. Per germline, CDR1 LGHNA and CDR2 YSLEER. The CDR3 contains 13 residues. Between the trimmed V and J ends, which lost 1 base and 6 bases, there was a span of 6 bases. The DNA of the CDR3 is TGCGCCAGCAGCCAAGCACAGCCCGGGGAGCTGTTTTTT. Amino acids: CASSQAQPGELFF.

The table lists this clone with a few counts. The rearrangement joins TRBV28 to TRBJ1-1, with 7 bases identical to TRBD1. The CDR3 consists of 13 residues. V shed 2 bases, J shed 3 bases, and the junction held 0 bases outside the gene matches. In germline, CDR1 is MDHEN, CDR2 SYDVKM. CDR3 DNA sequence: TGTGCCAGCAGTTTAGACAGGGACACTGAAGCTTTCTTT. Amino acid sequence: CASSLDRDTEAFF.

The chain recombines TRBV28 with TRBJ1-2; D is perhaps TRBD1 (5 bases). V was clipped by 6 bases and J by 3 bases, with 14 bases between them. CDR1 is MDHEN and CDR2 is SYDVKM in the germline V gene. The CDR3 is made up of 14 amino acids. The CDR3 reads CASRMSGKYYGYTF. The CDR3 DNA reads TGTGCCAGCAGGATGTCAGGGAAATACTATGGCTACACCTTC.

J is TRBJ2-4 and V is TRBV7-9, with TRBD1 matching over 8 bases. The CDR3 has 15 residues. CDR1 is SEHNR, CDR2 FQNEAQ, per germline (reference sequence). The ends lost 4 bases at V and 7 bases at J; junction bases unmatched: 9. CDR3 in amino acids: CASSSMGTGGNIQYF. The CDR3 DNA reads as TGTGCCAGCAGCTCAATGGGGACAGGAGGCAACATTCAGTACTTC.

As concerns this clone: The junction shows a germline mismatch at one end, possibly a read error. Here the CDR3 reads CASSEQGIRIF. The CDR3 DNA sequence: TGTGCCAGCAGCGAACAGGGGATTAGGATCTTC. The chain uses TRBV7-2 and TRBJ2-1, with TRBD1 matching 7 bases. Germline-derived CDR1 and CDR2 are SGHTA and FQGNSA. The CDR3 runs to 11 residues.

This chain uses TRBV7-9 with TRBJ1-6; the match to TRBD1 covers 7 bases. The J segment lost 8 bases and the V segment lost 5 bases, leaving 12 bases of the junction unmatched. The germline V gene encodes CDR1 SEHNR and CDR2 FQNEAQ (reference sequence). The CDR3 covers 16 residues. The CDR3 reads CASSPSQDRVHSPLHF. The DNA of the CDR3 is TGTGCCAGCAGCCCGTCCCAAGACAGGGTACATTCACCCCTCCACTTT.

The gene calls are TRBV7-2 and TRBJ1-1; 12 nucleotides match TRBD1. Per the germline V gene, CDR1 is SGHTA and CDR2 is FQGNSA. The V and J ends lost 2 bases and 5 bases, in that order; junction bases with no gene match: 3. CDR3 length: 15 residues. Here the CDR3 reads CASSLLGQGATEAFF. As DNA, the CDR3 is TGTGCCAGCAGCTTATTGGGACAGGGGGCTACTGAAGCTTTCTTT.

This chain uses TRBV7-8 with TRBJ1-2; 11 nucleotides line up with TRBD1. This CDR3 comprises 15 residues. Germline lookup yields CDR1 SGHVS and CDR2 FQNEAQ. Trimming removed 6 bases from V and 2 bases from J; junction bases left unmatched: 5. CDR3 nucleotides: TGTGCCAGCAGTCTAGGACAGGGGGCGAACTATGGCTACACCTTC. Amino acid sequence: CASSLGQGANYGYTF.

This clone has just a few counts. The chain recombines TRBV5-6 with TRBJ2-7, with TRBD2 matching over 8 bases. CDR3 length equals 13 residues. J gave up 3 bases and V 2 bases, and 1 base lay outside the gene matches. The germline gives CDR1 SGHDT, CDR2 YYEEEE. The CDR3, as DNA: TGTGCCAGCAGCTTTGGGACTAGCTACGAGCAGTACTTC. Translating gives CASSFGTSYEQYF.

The rearrangement uses TRBV4-3 and TRBJ2-1, with D tentatively TRBD2 (7 bases). The germline gives CDR1 LGHNA, CDR2 YSLEER. Trimming took 3 bases from V and 8 from J, leaving 11 bases between them. The CDR3 sequence is 13 residues long. The CDR3 DNA is TGCGCCAGCAGCCAGGGGGGGGCTCATGAGCAGTTCTTC. It is translated as CASSQGGAHEQFF.

V gene TRBV5-5 combines with J gene TRBJ2-7, with D maybe TRBD2 (6 bases). The CDR3 extends over 14 amino acids. CDR1 is SGHKS and CDR2 is YYEKEE in the germline V gene (reference sequence). V was pared by 2 bases and J by 4 bases, with 13 bases between. CDR3 in DNA: TGTGCCAGCAGCTTCGGTGGGGCGGGGTACGAGCAGTACTTC. Translating gives CASSFGGAGYEQYF.

The rearrangement links TRBV7-2 to TRBJ1-3; D is ambiguous. Germline CDR1 and CDR2: SGHTA and FQGNSA. Trimming took off 1 base at V and 4 bases at J, with 8 bases between the two ends. The CDR3 sequence is 14 residues long. Written as DNA, the CDR3 is TGTGCCAGCAGCTTAGGAACAACGGGAAACACCATATATTTT. It is translated as CASSLGTTGNTIYF. The whole variable domain, filled in from reference TRBV7-2 and TRBJ1-3, reads GAGVSQSPSNKVTEKGKDVELRCDPISGHTALYWYRQSLGQGLEFLIYFQGNSAPDKSGLPSDRFSAERTGGSVSTLTIQRTQQEDSAVYLCASSLGTTGNTIYFGEGSWLTVV.

This sequence joins TRBV28 and TRBJ2-5, with 9 bases aligning to TRBD1. The J call may be incorrect, as the DNA end agrees better with TRBJ2-7. The CDR3 loop spans 15 amino acids. Germline-derived CDR1 and CDR2 are MDHEN and SYDVKM. The CDR3 protein is CASRSPGGQGYEQYF. The CDR3 DNA reads as TGTGCCAGCAGATCACCCGGGGGACAGGGTTACGAGCAGTACTTC.

Remarks on this clone: At one end, the junction sequence differs from germline, possibly due to a read error. This chain links TRBV7-9 with TRBJ2-6; maybe TRBD1 (5 bases). Germline values: CDR1 SEHNR, CDR2 FQNEAQ (reference sequence). This CDR3 region has 15 residues. The CDR3 DNA is TGTGCCAGCAGCTCCCGGAGATCTGGGGCCAACGTCTTGACTTTC. It is translated as CASSSRRSGANVLTF.

A remark on this clone: The sample holds other DNA sequences that translate to the same CDR3. The chain links TRBV7-2 to TRBJ2-7; D ambiguous. Germline lookup yields CDR1 SGHTA and CDR2 FQGNSA. The CDR3 runs 12 residues. V lost 5 bases and J lost 0, with 5 bases in between. CDR3 region: CASSPSSYEQYF. CDR3 coding DNA: TGTGCCAGCAGCCCGAGCTCCTACGAGCAGTACTTC.